This T cell receptor (beta chain) was identified during a study of OX40 agonist ivuxolimab in advanced cancers. Autoimmune disease history or systemic immunosuppression excluded patients. General study findings and limits: Researchers did not determine the expanded peripheral T cells' antigen specificity. Low clonal expansion, among the lowest seen, marked partial responders at 0.1-3.0 mg/kg. Nonresponders included some who also had low normalized T-cell clonal expansion.

CDR3 size: 16 residues. Germline-derived CDR1 and CDR2 are ENHRY and SYGVKD. Unmatched junction bases numbered 6, after V lost 10 bases and J lost 0 bases. TCRdb keeps only in-frame clones here, not all; method: immunoSEQ multiplex PCR. The table records roughly 69,000 clones, approximately 90% of them present only once. A word on this clone: Its specificity is not known.

The TCR sequence derives from an adult with an advanced solid tumor such as melanoma, head and neck, liver or kidney cancer. Sequenced material: CD4+ or CD8+ T cells sorted from blood, taken in a trial of the OX40 agonist ivuxolimab. The chain is built from TRBV10-3 and TRBJ2-6; 10 nucleotides match TRBD2. CDR3 DNA: TGTGCCACCAAGGCTAGCGGGGGCTCTGGGGCCAACGTCCTGACTTTC. Translation gives CATKASGGSGANVLTF.